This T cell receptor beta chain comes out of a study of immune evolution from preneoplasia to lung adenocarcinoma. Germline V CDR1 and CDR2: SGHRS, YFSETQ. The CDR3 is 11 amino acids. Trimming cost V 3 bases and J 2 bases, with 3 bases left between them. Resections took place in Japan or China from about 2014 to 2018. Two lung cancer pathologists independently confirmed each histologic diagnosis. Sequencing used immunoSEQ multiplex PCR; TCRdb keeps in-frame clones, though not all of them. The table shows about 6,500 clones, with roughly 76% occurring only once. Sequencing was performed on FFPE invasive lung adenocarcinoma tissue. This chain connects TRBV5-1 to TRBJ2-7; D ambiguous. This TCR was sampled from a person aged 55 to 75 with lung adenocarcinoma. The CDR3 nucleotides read TGCGCCAGCAGCTCAGCCTACGAGCAGTACTTC. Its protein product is CASSSAYEQYF.